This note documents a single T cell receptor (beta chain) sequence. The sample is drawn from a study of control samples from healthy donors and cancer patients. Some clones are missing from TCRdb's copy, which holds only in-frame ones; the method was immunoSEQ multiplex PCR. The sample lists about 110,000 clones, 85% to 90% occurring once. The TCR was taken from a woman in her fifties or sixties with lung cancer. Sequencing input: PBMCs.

In DNA form, the CDR3 reads TGTGCCAGCAGCTTGGACGCCTATAATCTTGGCTACACCTTC. It is translated as CASSLDAYNLGYTF. The rearrangement uses TRBV7-9 and TRBJ1-2; the D is unclear. The germline V gene has CDR1 SEHNR and CDR2 FQNEAQ (reference sequence). The CDR3 totals 14 residues. The V end was cut by 3 bases, the J end by 7 bases, with 15 bases between.